Reported below is one TCR beta chain. Which antigen it targets is not known. No clone much larger than this one lies a single base away; base qualities are absent. The collaborating institutions used their own protocols to collect whole blood in K2EDTA tubes. For TCRbeta analysis, collaborator samples were shipped as frozen whole blood, as isolated PBMCs, or as DNA extracted from either sample type. TCRbeta CDR3 regions were amplified from genomic DNA using the immunoSEQ Assay, a bias-controlled multiplex PCR. In the source study's methods: The number of nucleated cells in each sample was estimated from the amplification of reference gene primers within the assay. Sequence reads were collapsed and filtered to measure the absolute abundance of every unique TCRbeta CDR3 rearrangement. For each sample, productive Simpson clonality was calculated as the square root of Simpson's diversity index across productive rearrangements. The table comes from immuneACCESS by way of TCRdb, which keeps in-frame sequences with V and J called. Part of the clones is missing from these tables; in studies checked, under half for an unresolved V gene and the rest for unknown reasons. V, J and clone size reflect that table, while D and trimming were determined from the DNA. Across this sample there are tens of thousands of clones, with about 87% seen only once. Together, the top ten hold under 8.5% of the sample.

This entry comes from a study of blood T cell repertoires in COVID-19 (dated by TCRdb to the early 2020s). Regarding the research as a whole: Samples from collaborators originated in the United States, Italy and Spain and spanned both the acute and convalescent phases of COVID-19. The prospective study material was composed of cDNA or gDNA derived from T cells, B-cell-depleted T cells, or PBMCs. Deeply sampled blood TCRbeta repertoires from subjects exposed to, actively infected with, or recovered from COVID-19 were included in the dataset. The repertoires were released in a freely available public database intended as a resource for research on the immune response to SARS-CoV-2. The samples were drawn from two sources: the first 160 participants of the ongoing ImmuneRACE study, and 1,254 subjects contributed by 6 global collaborators. A de-identified subject ID, COVID-19 status, age in years and sex were almost always included in the sample metadata. Where available, HLA class I and class II types were taken from metadata supplied by the sample provider and were not determined by assay-based typing. Results the study describes overall, beyond this receptor: How much clinical and demographic metadata was included differed by source and by participant, and the metadata was provided uncurated.

Trimming leaves V shorter by 6 bases and J shorter by 7 bases, with the junction holding 2 bases beyond the gene matches. CDR1 and CDR2 (LNHDA, SQIVND) derive from the germline V gene (reference sequence). The CDR3 runs 13 amino acids, cysteine and phenylalanine included. Of all the DNA, just the CDR3 is kept, 39 bases in frame from base 1. The chain uses TRBV19 and TRBJ1-4; 10 central bases correspond to TRBD1. The sample was peripheral blood. This receptor was obtained from a human donor with active COVID-19. The donor label of this sample is uncertain. The DNA sequence is TGTGCCAGTAGCGACAGGGGGCTTGAAAAACTGTTTTTT. Its protein product is CASSDRGLEKLFF.